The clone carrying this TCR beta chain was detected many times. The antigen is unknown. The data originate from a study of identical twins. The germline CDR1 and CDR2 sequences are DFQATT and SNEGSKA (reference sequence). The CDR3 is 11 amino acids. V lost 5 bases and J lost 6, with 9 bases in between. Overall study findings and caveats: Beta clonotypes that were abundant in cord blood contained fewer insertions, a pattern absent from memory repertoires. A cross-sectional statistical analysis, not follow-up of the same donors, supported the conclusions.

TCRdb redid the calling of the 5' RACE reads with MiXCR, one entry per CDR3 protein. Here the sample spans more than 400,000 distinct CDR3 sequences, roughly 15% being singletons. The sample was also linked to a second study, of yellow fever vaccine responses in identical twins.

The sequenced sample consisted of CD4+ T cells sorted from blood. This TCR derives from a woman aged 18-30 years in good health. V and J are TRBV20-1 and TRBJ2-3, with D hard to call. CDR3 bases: TGCAGTGCTTCCTTCGGGGATACGCAGTATTTT. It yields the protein CSASFGDTQYF.